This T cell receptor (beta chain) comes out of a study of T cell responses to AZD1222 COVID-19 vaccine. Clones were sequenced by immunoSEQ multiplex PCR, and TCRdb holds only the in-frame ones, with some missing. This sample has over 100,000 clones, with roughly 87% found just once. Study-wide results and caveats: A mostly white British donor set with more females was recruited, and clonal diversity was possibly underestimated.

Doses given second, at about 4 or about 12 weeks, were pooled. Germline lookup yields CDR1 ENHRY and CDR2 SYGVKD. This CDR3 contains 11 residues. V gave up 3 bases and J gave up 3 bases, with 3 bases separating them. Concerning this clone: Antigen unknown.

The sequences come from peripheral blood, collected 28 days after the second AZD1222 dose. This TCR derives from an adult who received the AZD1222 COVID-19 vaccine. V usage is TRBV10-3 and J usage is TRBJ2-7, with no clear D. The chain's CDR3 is CAISENYEQYF. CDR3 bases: TGTGCCATCAGTGAAAACTACGAGCAGTACTTC.